This TCR beta chain was obtained from a study of low-dose radiotherapy and immunotherapy resistance in tumors. This clonotype was counted only a few times. Time point in this sample: before trial treatment. TRAV and TRBV primers primed cDNA for both TCRalpha and TCRbeta. A constant-region primer paired with the V-primer adapter amplified TCRs over about 19 PCR cycles. Amplification of the isolated mRNA used in vitro transcription. TCRdb used MiXCR to reprocess the reads, holding one entry per CDR3 protein. The sample lists more than 85,000 distinct CDR3 sequences, 9.4% seen once, with around 0.98% in the top ten. This CDR3 spans 13 amino acids. The J segment lost 4 bases and the V segment lost 5 bases, leaving 2 bases of the junction unmatched. Germline assignment: CDR1 MDHEN and CDR2 SYDVKM.

The specimen comprised PBMCs, sampled before treatment. The V and J genes are TRBV28 and TRBJ1-2; 9 nucleotides line up with TRBD1. This TCR was sampled from a male donor with prostate cancer. CDR3 sequence (DNA): TGTGCCAGCAGTGGACAGGGGATCTATGGCTACACCTTC. Amino acid sequence: CASSGQGIYGYTF.